The clone carrying this TCR beta chain was seen a handful of times. This sample was included in a study of blood T cell repertoires in COVID-19. The V end lost 4 bases, the J end lost 5 bases, and 15 bases lay between the germline ends. This CDR3 has 14 amino acids. Germline lookup yields CDR1 KGHSH and CDR2 LQKENI. As handled by the study authors: Estimated nucleated cell counts came from reference gene primer amplification. The data were produced by immunoSEQ multiplex PCR, yet TCRdb's version contains in-frame clones alone and is incomplete. Clone size and the V and J calls come from that table; the DNA yielded D and trimming. This table has about 160,000 clones, 79% appearing once.

This rearrangement joins TRBV18 to TRBJ2-7, with a possible D match to TRBD1 (5 bases). Sequencing was done on a sample of peripheral blood. The sequence was collected from a woman aged 55-70 years with COVID-19, enrolled during active disease. The CDR3 DNA follows: TGTGCCAGCTCACAAATTCAGGGTTACCACGAGCAGTACTTC. As protein: CASSQIQGYHEQYF. Filled out from reference TRBV18 and TRBJ2-7, the complete variable domain reads NAGVMQNPRHLVRRRGQEARLRCSPMKGHSHVYWYRQLPEEGLKFMVYLQKENIIDESGMPKERFSAEFPKEGPSILRIQQVVRGDSAAYFCASSQIQGYHEQYFGPGTRLTVT.